Listed here are 5 T cell receptor beta chains from one sample, sequenced in a study of PD-1 blockade in classical Hodgkin lymphoma. Using immunoSEQ multiplex PCR, the repertoire was profiled, and TCRdb retains in-frame clones only, with some absent. The top ten clones hold over 15% of a sample with tens of thousands of clones, around 64% of them seen once. All patients experienced relapse after autologous stem cell transplantation, and brentuximab vedotin exposure was variable. The sample consisted of peripheral blood mononuclear cells (PBMCs), taken at baseline. These receptor sequences come from a human donor with classical Hodgkin lymphoma.

The chain joins TRBV27 to TRBJ2-2; 7 bases fit TRBD2. This CDR3 comprises 17 residues. Germline CDR1 is MNHEY and CDR2 is SMNVEV (reference sequence). The V and J ends lost 6 bases and 0 bases, in that order; junction bases with no gene match: 10. CDR3 bases: TGTGCCAGCAGAGTCGGGGCTAGCGGACCGAACACCGGGGAGCTGTTTTTT. Residues: CASRVGASGPNTGELFF.

CDR3 nucleotides: TGTGCCAGCAGTTATCAAGGGGGGGGCTCCGGCAATGAGCAGTTCTTC. The encoded protein is CASSYQGGGSGNEQFF. The chain is built from TRBV6-5 and TRBJ2-1; D possibly corresponds to TRBD2 (7 bases). With 3 bases removed from V and 6 bases from J, the gap between germline ends came to 18 bases. Germline CDR1 reads MNHEY; CDR2 reads SVGAGI. The CDR3 sequence is 16 residues long.

This clone has just one count. This chain uses TRBV9 with TRBJ2-1; D gene unclear. CDR1 and CDR2 from the germline V gene are SGDLS and YYNGEE. Trimming cost V 2 bases and J 5 bases, with 5 bases left between them. This CDR3 spans 12 amino acids. CDR3 bases: TGTGCCAGCAGCGTTGTTAACAATGAGCAGTTCTTC. This sequence encodes CASSVVNNEQFF.

This clone was detected only once. This chain joins TRBV7-9 and TRBJ1-5, with TRBD1 identical over 9 bases. CDR1 is SEHNR, CDR2 FQNEAQ, per germline (reference sequence). The CDR3 is 17 residues long. J gave up 1 base and V 1 base, and 5 bases lay outside the gene matches. The CDR3 sequence is CASSLGTGGESNQPQHF. CDR3 nucleotide sequence: TGTGCCAGCAGCTTAGGTACAGGGGGCGAGAGCAATCAGCCCCAGCATTTT.

The chain carries TRBV28 and TRBJ2-3; 7 positions agree with TRBD1. The CDR3 runs 14 residues. The ends lost 6 bases at V and 0 bases at J; junction bases unmatched: 3. Per germline, CDR1 MDHEN and CDR2 SYDVKM. CDR3 sequence reads: CASRGQQSTDTQYF. Written as DNA, the CDR3 is TGTGCCAGCAGGGGACAGCAAAGCACAGATACGCAGTATTTT. The variable domain in full, completed from reference TRBV28 and TRBJ2-3, reads DVKVTQSSRYLVKRTGEKVFLECVQDMDHENMFWYRQDPGLGLRLIYFSYDVKMKEKGDIPEGYSVSREKKERFSLILESASTNQTSMYLCASRGQQSTDTQYFGPGTRLTVL.